These T cell receptor beta chains were read from a single sample in a study of T cells in Graves' hyperthyroidism and ophthalmopathy. TCRdb reprocessed the multiplex PCR reads via MiXCR and lists one record per CDR3 protein. Among under 450,000 distinct CDR3 sequences listed, around an eighth were seen once. Material: blood. The receptors were gathered from a man in his thirties or forties with Graves' hyperthyroidism that later progressed to Graves' ophthalmopathy. CDR3s include the opening cysteine and the closing phenylalanine or tryptophan. D genes are given only for firm matches. Size values are once, few and many counts, or a class for expanded clones, and some rows have none.

DNA: TGCAGCGTTTCTATTCGGGACAGCTCCTACAATGAGCAGTTCTTC; CDR3: CSVSIRDSSYNEQFF; V: TRBV29-1; D: TRBD1; size: -; J: TRBJ2-1
DNA: TGTGCCAGCAGCCCTCGGGACAGTAGCTCCTACGAGCAGTACTTC; CDR3: CASSPRDSSSYEQYF; V: TRBV9; D: TRBD1; size: few; J: TRBJ2-7
DNA: TGCGCCAGCAGCTTGGACCCAGGGTTGGGTTCACCCCTCCACTTT; CDR3: CASSLDPGLGSPLHF; V: TRBV5-1; D: -; size: few; J: TRBJ1-6
DNA: TGCGCCAGCAGCCAAGATACAGATAACACTGAAGCTTTCTTT; CDR3: CASSQDTDNTEAFF; V: TRBV4-1; D: -; size: -; J: TRBJ1-1
DNA: TGTGCCAGCAGACCGCCCCCAGGGGACAACTATGGCTACACCTTC; CDR3: CASRPPPGDNYGYTF; V: TRBV7-9; D: -; size: -; J: TRBJ1-2
DNA: TGTGCCAGCAGTGCGGACAGGAACTATGGCTACACCTTC; CDR3: CASSADRNYGYTF; V: TRBV28; D: TRBD1; size: many; J: TRBJ1-2
DNA: TGTGCCAGCCGGGATCGGAACACTGAAGCTTTCTTT; CDR3: CASRDRNTEAFF; V: TRBV7-2; D: -; size: many; J: TRBJ1-1
DNA: TGTGCCAGCAGCCCGCGGGGCGGGGGAGGCTTTGGAAACACCATATATTTT; CDR3: CASSPRGGGGFGNTIYF; V: TRBV3-1; D: -; size: -; J: TRBJ1-3
DNA: TGTGCCAGGTCACCGGGGCCAGGGGATGAGCAGTTCTTC; CDR3: CARSPGPGDEQFF; V: TRBV6-1; D: -; size: many; J: TRBJ2-1
DNA: TGTGCCAGCAGGGCCGGGGGAGGGCGACCGGCCCTCCACTTT; CDR3: CASRAGGGRPALHF; V: TRBV6-1; D: -; size: -; J: TRBJ1-6
DNA: TGCAGTGCTAGAGATAAGACGACTAGCGGTCCCTACGGAGATACGCAGTATTTT; CDR3: CSARDKTTSGPYGDTQYF; V: TRBV20-1; D: TRBD2; size: -; J: TRBJ2-3
DNA: TGTGCCAGCAGCCAAGATACGGGGGGGGTAACAGATACGCAGTATTTT; CDR3: CASSQDTGGVTDTQYF; V: TRBV4-2; D: TRBD2; size: -; J: TRBJ2-3
DNA: TGTGCCAGCAGCTCGACTAGCGGTCCATGGGATACGCAGTATTTT; CDR3: CASSSTSGPWDTQYF; V: TRBV7-8; D: TRBD2; size: -; J: TRBJ2-3
DNA: TGTGCCAGCAGCCCTTGGGGGGGCGATACGCAGTATTTT; CDR3: CASSPWGGDTQYF; V: TRBV27; D: -; size: many; J: TRBJ2-3
DNA: TGTGCCAGCAGTTTGACTGAACTGAACACTGAAGCTTTCTTT; CDR3: CASSLTELNTEAFF; V: TRBV6-1; D: -; size: many; J: TRBJ1-1
DNA: TGCAGTGCCTCGGACCTAGCCAAAAACATTCAGTACTTC; CDR3: CSASDLAKNIQYF; V: TRBV20-1; D: -; size: once; J: TRBJ2-4
DNA: TGTGCCAGCACCGTGGGAAGGGTCGGGCACACCATATATTTT; CDR3: CASTVGRVGHTIYF; V: TRBV2; D: -; size: many; J: TRBJ1-3
DNA: TGTGCCAGCAGTTTAAGATTCGGACAGGGGGCTTATCAGCCCCAGCATTTT; CDR3: CASSLRFGQGAYQPQHF; V: TRBV12-3/TRBV12-4; D: TRBD1; size: many; J: TRBJ1-5
DNA: TGCAGCGTTAAGGGGGATGGAGAGACCCAGTACTTC; CDR3: CSVKGDGETQYF; V: TRBV29-1; D: -; size: many; J: TRBJ2-5
DNA: TGTGCCTGGAGTGTACGTAGGGGACCTAACTATAGCTACACCTTC; CDR3: CAWSVRRGPNYSYTF; V: TRBV30; D: -; size: -; J: TRBJ1-2
DNA: TGTGCCAGCAGAGCTACCGGGACAGGCAACTACGAGCAGTACTTC; CDR3: CASRATGTGNYEQYF; V: TRBV28; D: TRBD1; size: many; J: TRBJ2-7
DNA: TGTGCCAGCATTCCAGGGGGCGTAGACACTGAAGCTTTCTTT; CDR3: CASIPGGVDTEAFF; V: TRBV28; D: TRBD1; size: many; J: TRBJ1-1
DNA: TGTGCCAGCAGTTACCGAGGGACCACCCGATACAATGAGCAGTTCTTC; CDR3: CASSYRGTTRYNEQFF; V: TRBV6-6; D: -; size: few; J: TRBJ2-1